Following are 17 T cell receptor beta chains from one sample sequenced in a study of cytomegalovirus exposure and HLA in healthy donors. The primer mix had 60 Vbeta and 13 Jbeta primers. Generated by immunoSEQ multiplex PCR, the TCRdb table keeps only in-frame clones and is missing some. The table includes under 250,000 clones, around 73% detected once. The sample comprised PBMCs. The origin of the receptors is a woman in her twenties or thirties in good health and CMV-seronegative.

This clone appeared once. The V and J genes are TRBV5-1 and TRBJ1-4; 9 bases map to TRBD1. CDR3 length: 14 residues. In germline, CDR1 is SGHRS, CDR2 YFSETQ. The ends lost 6 bases at V and 7 bases at J; junction bases unmatched: 7. The CDR3 here is CASTRDRAAEKLFF. The DNA of the CDR3 is TGCGCCAGCACCCGGGACAGGGCGGCTGAAAAACTGTTTTTT.

Only a few counts were recorded for this clone. The rearrangement joins TRBV29-1 to TRBJ2-7, with 7 bases identical to TRBD1. Germline loops: CDR1 SQVTM, CDR2 ANQGSEA. The CDR3 covers 14 residues. The trim removed 6 bases at V and 3 bases at J, leaving 11 bases unmatched. The chain's CDR3 is CSVKRGTEIYEQYF. The CDR3 DNA is TGCAGCGTGAAGAGAGGGACAGAAATCTACGAGCAGTACTTC.

The chain carries TRBV10-1 and TRBJ2-3; the match to TRBD1 covers 9 bases. J was trimmed by 6 bases and V by 10 bases; bases with no gene match: 14. CDR3 length: 15 residues. Looked up from germline, CDR1 is WNHNN and CDR2 is SYGVQD (reference sequence). CDR3 nucleotide sequence: TGCGCCAACCGGGACAGGGAAGGCGGCCGGGATACGCAGTATTTT. It codes for CANRDREGGRDTQYF.

The chain uses TRBV18 and TRBJ1-2; 8 bases align to TRBD1. This CDR3 region has 15 residues. With V trimmed by 4 bases and J by 4 bases, 8 bases remained unmatched. The germline V gene encodes CDR1 KGHSH and CDR2 LQKENI. CDR3 nucleotide sequence: TGTGCCAGCTCACTACGCCAGGGACAGGTCTATGGCTACACCTTC. Translated: CASSLRQGQVYGYTF. Complete variable domain (other parts from reference TRBV18 and TRBJ1-2): NAGVMQNPRHLVRRRGQEARLRCSPMKGHSHVYWYRQLPEEGLKFMVYLQKENIIDESGMPKERFSAEFPKEGPSILRIQQVVRGDSAAYFCASSLRQGQVYGYTFGSGTRLTVV.

The V gene is TRBV14, the J gene TRBJ1-4; 7 bases map to TRBD1. CDR3 size: 16 residues. The germline gives CDR1 SGHDN, CDR2 FVKESK. Trimming cost V 2 bases and J 5 bases; bases outside gene matches: 8. The CDR3 DNA reads TGTGCCAGCAGCCAAAGCCCGACAGGGAGGAATGAAAAACTGTTTTTT. Encoded protein: CASSQSPTGRNEKLFF.

V usage is TRBV28 and J usage is TRBJ1-1; TRBD1 agrees at 10 bases. The length of the CDR3 is 13 residues. The germline V gene has CDR1 MDHEN and CDR2 SYDVKM. V was pared by 11 bases and J by 4 bases, with 7 bases of the junction left unmatched. Written as DNA, the CDR3 is TGTGCCGGCCAGGGACAGGGGACCACTGAAGCTTTCTTT. It specifies CAGQGQGTTEAFF.

The gene calls are TRBV5-1 and TRBJ1-5, with 7 bases aligning to TRBD1. The CDR3 length is 15 residues. The V gene's germline CDR1 is SGHRS and CDR2 YFSETQ. V gave up 5 bases and J gave up 0 bases; unmatched junction bases: 5. The CDR3 loop reads CASSMTGYSNQPQHF. The CDR3 DNA reads TGCGCCAGCAGTATGACAGGGTATAGCAATCAGCCCCAGCATTTT. The whole variable domain, remainder taken from reference TRBV5-1 and TRBJ1-5, is KAGVTQTPRYLIKTRGQQVTLSCSPISGHRSVSWYQQTPGQGLQFLFEYFSETQRNKGNFPGRFSGRQFSNSRSEMNVSTLELGDSALYLCASSMTGYSNQPQHFGDGTRLSIL.

The chain couples TRBV19 to TRBJ2-7, with D unresolved. V lost 3 bases and J lost 5, with 11 bases in between. The germline V gene encodes CDR1 LNHDA and CDR2 SQIVND (reference sequence). CDR3 length: 13 amino acids. CDR3 region: CASSIMAGNEQYF. The CDR3 DNA follows: TGTGCCAGTAGTATCATGGCAGGCAACGAGCAGTACTTC.

The chain combines TRBV11-1 with TRBJ1-1, with TRBD1 as a possible D gene (5 bases). Trimming shortened V by 3 bases and J by 0 bases, and 5 bases separated the two germline ends. CDR3 length: 13 amino acids. Germline V lookup: CDR1 SGHAT, CDR2 FQDESV (reference sequence). The CDR3 region is CASSLTVNTEAFF. CDR3 nucleotides: TGTGCCAGCAGCTTGACAGTGAACACTGAAGCTTTCTTT. Filled out from reference TRBV11-1 and TRBJ1-1, the complete variable domain reads EAEVAQSPRYKITEKSQAVAFWCDPISGHATLYWYRQILGQGPELLVQFQDESVVDDSQLPKDRFSAERLKGVDSTLKIQPAELGDSAMYLCASSLTVNTEAFFGQGTRLTVV.

This chain uses TRBV7-9 with TRBJ2-1; TRBD2 matches at 9 bases. The germline gives CDR1 SEHNR, CDR2 FQNEAQ (reference sequence). The CDR3 loop spans 15 amino acids. V lost 5 bases to trimming and J lost 4 bases; unmatched junction nucleotides: 6. CDR3: CASSDSGGPYNEQFF. In DNA, the CDR3 is TGTGCCAGCAGCGATAGCGGGGGCCCATACAATGAGCAGTTCTTC.

The CDR3 loop reads CASSFGGEGVNQPQHF. The DNA of the CDR3 is TGCGCCAGCAGCTTCGGGGGGGAGGGAGTGAATCAGCCCCAGCATTTT. The genes are TRBV5-1 and TRBJ1-5; perhaps TRBD1 as D (5 bases). CDR1 is SGHRS and CDR2 is YFSETQ in the germline V gene. The germline V and J ends were trimmed by 2 bases and 4 bases, with 16 bases remaining between them. The CDR3 covers 16 residues.

The chain has TRBV6-5 and TRBJ1-3, with D possibly being TRBD1 (6 bases). Looked up from germline, CDR1 is MNHEY and CDR2 is SVGAGI. There are 16 residues in the CDR3. V lost 2 bases and J 1 base, leaving 12 bases between the germline ends. The CDR3 loop is CASSYVRGSSGNTIYF. The CDR3 DNA sequence: TGTGCCAGCAGTTACGTCAGGGGTTCGTCTGGAAACACCATATATTTT.

The chain employs TRBV10-3 and TRBJ1-5; D unclear. V lost 4 bases to trimming and J lost 0 bases, with 10 bases between them. Germline CDR1 is ENHRY and CDR2 is SYGVKD. The CDR3 sequence is 15 residues long. The DNA for the CDR3 is TGTGCCATCAGTGGTTCGACATATAGCAATCAGCCCCAGCATTTT. Translated, it gives CAISGSTYSNQPQHF.

The V gene is TRBV5-1, the J gene TRBJ2-7; 9 bases are a match to TRBD1. CDR1 and CDR2 (germline): SGHRS, YFSETQ. CDR3 length equals 15 residues. J lost 1 base, V lost 4 bases, and 6 bases had no gene match. The CDR3 protein is CASSGTGTYSYEQYF. CDR3 coding DNA: TGCGCCAGCAGCGGGACAGGGACCTATTCCTACGAGCAGTACTTC.

This sequence joins TRBV9 and TRBJ2-5, with D unclear. V lost 3 bases and J 4 bases, leaving 7 bases between the germline ends. The CDR3 length is 12 residues. Germline CDR1 and CDR2: SGDLS and YYNGEE. The CDR3 nucleotides read TGTGCCAGCAGCGACTACACAGAGACCCAGTACTTC. Translation gives CASSDYTETQYF.

This clone was seen a single time. The chain joins TRBV5-4 to TRBJ2-1; D might be TRBD1 (6 bases). The CDR3 extends over 15 amino acids. Trimming shortened V by 4 bases and J by 8 bases, and 19 bases separated the two germline ends. CDR1 and CDR2 (germline): SGHNT, YYREEE (reference sequence). The CDR3 DNA reads TGTGCCAGCAGCCCTAACAGGGTATCTGGGTATGAGCAGTTCTTC. It specifies CASSPNRVSGYEQFF. Filled out from reference TRBV5-4 and TRBJ2-1, the complete variable domain reads ETGVTQSPTHLIKTRGQQVTLRCSSQSGHNTVSWYQQALGQGPQFIFQYYREEENGRGNFPPRFSGLQFPNYSSELNVNALELDDSALYLCASSPNRVSGYEQFFGPGTRLTVL.

This clone was counted once. The J gene is TRBJ2-3, the V gene TRBV27; 11 bases agree with TRBD2. V lost 8 bases to trimming and J lost 0 bases; unmatched junction nucleotides: 4. The germline V gene has CDR1 MNHEY and CDR2 SMNVEV (reference sequence). The CDR3 consists of 15 residues. CDR3 bases: TGTGCCAGCGGAATAGCGGGAGGGAGCACAGATACGCAGTATTTT. It encodes CASGIAGGSTDTQYF.